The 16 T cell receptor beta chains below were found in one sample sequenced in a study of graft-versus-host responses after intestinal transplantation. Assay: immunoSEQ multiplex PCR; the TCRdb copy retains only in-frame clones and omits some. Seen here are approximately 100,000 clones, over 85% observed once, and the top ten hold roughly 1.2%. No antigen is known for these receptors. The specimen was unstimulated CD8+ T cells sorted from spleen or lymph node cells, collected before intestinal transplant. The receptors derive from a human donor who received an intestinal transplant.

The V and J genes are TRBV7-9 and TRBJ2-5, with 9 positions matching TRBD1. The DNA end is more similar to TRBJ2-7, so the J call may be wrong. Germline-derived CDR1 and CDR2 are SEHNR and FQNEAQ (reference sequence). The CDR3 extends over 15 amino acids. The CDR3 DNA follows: TGTGCCAGCAGCCAGTCCGACAGGGGGACCTACGAGCAGTACTTC. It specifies CASSQSDRGTYEQYF.

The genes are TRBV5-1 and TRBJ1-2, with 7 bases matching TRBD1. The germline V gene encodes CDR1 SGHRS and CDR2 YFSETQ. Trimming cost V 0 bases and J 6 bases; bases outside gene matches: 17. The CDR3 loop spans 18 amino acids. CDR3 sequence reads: CASSLVAGGQRLVNGYTF. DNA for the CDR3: TGCGCCAGCAGCTTGGTTGCAGGGGGACAGAGGCTTGTGAATGGCTACACCTTC.

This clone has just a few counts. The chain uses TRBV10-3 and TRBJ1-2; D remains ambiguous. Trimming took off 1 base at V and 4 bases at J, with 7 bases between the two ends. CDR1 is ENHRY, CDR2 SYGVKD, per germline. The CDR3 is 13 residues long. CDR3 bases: TGTGCCATCAGTGAGTGGGATTCCTATGGCTACACCTTC. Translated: CAISEWDSYGYTF.

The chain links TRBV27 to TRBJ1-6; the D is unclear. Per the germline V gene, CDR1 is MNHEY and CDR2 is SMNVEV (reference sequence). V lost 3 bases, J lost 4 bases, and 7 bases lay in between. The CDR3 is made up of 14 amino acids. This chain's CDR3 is CASSFLAYNSPLHF. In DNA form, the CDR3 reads TGTGCCAGCAGTTTTCTGGCTTATAATTCACCCCTCCACTTT.

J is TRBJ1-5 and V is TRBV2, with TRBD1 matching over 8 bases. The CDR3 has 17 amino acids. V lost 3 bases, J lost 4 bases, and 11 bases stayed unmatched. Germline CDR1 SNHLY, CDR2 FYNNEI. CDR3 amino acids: CASSEGLGQDKNQPQHF. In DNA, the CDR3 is TGTGCCAGCAGTGAGGGATTGGGACAGGACAAAAATCAGCCCCAGCATTTT.

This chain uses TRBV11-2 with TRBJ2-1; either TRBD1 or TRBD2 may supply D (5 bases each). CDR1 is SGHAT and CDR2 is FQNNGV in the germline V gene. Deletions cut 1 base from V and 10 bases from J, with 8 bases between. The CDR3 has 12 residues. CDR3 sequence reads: CASSLGGVEQFF. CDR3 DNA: TGTGCCAGCAGCTTAGGAGGGGTCGAGCAGTTCTTC.

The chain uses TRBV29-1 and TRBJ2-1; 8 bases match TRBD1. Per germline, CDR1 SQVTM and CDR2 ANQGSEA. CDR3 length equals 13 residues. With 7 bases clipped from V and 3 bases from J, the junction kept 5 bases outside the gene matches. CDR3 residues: CSGRTGRYNEQFF. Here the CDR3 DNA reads TGCAGCGGTCGGACAGGGCGCTACAATGAGCAGTTCTTC.

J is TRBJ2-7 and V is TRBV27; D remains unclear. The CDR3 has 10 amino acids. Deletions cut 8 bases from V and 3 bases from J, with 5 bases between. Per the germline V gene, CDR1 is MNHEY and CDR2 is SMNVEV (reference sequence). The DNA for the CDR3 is TGTGCCAGCGGGAACTACGAGCAGTACTTC. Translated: CASGNYEQYF.

The CDR3 reads CASSFTSGGDEQFF. CDR3 nucleotides: TGTGCCAGCAGCTTCACTAGCGGGGGCGATGAGCAGTTCTTC. This chain uses TRBV7-6 with TRBJ2-1; 11 bases agree with TRBD2. Germline trimming cut 3 bases from V and 8 bases from J; bases unmatched to any gene: 3. The length of the CDR3 is 14 residues. Germline CDR1 reads SGHVS; CDR2 reads FNYEAQ.

CDR3 bases: TGTGCCAGAGATCCCTCCAGGGGGGGACGGAATTACATCGAGCAGTACTTC. Translating it yields CARDPSRGGRNYIEQYF. The chain has TRBV19 and TRBJ2-7; possibly TRBD1 or TRBD2 for D (7 bases each). Germline CDR1 is LNHDA and CDR2 is SQIVND (reference sequence). The CDR3 runs 17 residues. The V end was cut by 9 bases, the J end by 6 bases, with 30 bases between.

DNA for the CDR3: TGTGCCAGCAGCCGAACTCCGGAAGGAAACACTGAAGCTTTCTTT. It is translated as CASSRTPEGNTEAFF. The V call is TRBV6-5, the J call TRBJ1-1; unclear D gene. Germline values: CDR1 MNHEY, CDR2 SVGAGI. CDR3 length equals 15 residues. Deletions cut 6 bases from V and 2 bases from J, with 16 bases between.

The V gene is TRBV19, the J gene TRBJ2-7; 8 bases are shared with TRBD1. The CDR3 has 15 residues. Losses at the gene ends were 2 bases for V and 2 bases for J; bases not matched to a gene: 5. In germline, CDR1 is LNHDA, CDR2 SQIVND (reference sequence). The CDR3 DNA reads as TGTGCCAGTAGTATATTCGGGGGACAGGCCTACGAGCAGTACTTC. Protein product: CASSIFGGQAYEQYF.

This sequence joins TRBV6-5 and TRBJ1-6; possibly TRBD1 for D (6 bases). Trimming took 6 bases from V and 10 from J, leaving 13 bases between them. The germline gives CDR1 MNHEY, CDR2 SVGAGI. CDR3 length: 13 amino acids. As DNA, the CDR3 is TGTGCCAGCAGCAAGGGGGGCGGGTCACCCCTCCACTTT. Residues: CASSKGGGSPLHF.

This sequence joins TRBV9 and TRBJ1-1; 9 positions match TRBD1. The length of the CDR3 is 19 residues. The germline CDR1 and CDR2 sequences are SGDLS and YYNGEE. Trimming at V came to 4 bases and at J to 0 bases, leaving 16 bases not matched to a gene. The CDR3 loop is CASSSSVGQGWTVNTEAFF. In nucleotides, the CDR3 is TGTGCCAGCAGCTCTAGCGTGGGACAGGGTTGGACGGTGAACACTGAAGCTTTCTTT.

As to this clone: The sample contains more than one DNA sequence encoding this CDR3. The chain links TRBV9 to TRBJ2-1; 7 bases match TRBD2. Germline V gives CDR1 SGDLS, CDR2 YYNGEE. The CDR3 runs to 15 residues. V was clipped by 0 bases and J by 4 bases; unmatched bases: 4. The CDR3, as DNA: TGTGCCAGCAGCGTAGGTGGCGGGGGTTACAATGAGCAGTTCTTC. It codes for CASSVGGGGYNEQFF.

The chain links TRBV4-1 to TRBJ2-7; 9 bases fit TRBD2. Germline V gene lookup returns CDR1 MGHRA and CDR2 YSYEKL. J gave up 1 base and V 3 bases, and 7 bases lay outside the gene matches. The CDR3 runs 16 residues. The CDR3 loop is CASSQSSSGESYEQYF. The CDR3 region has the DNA TGCGCCAGCAGCCAGAGCTCTAGCGGGGAGTCCTACGAGCAGTACTTC.